A selection of T cell receptor beta chains follows, all from one sample in a study of regulatory T cells in long-lasting Graves disease. TCRdb re-called the multiplex PCR reads through MiXCR, storing one row per CDR3 protein. The top ten hold 7% to 10% of the sample, which has roughly 450,000 distinct CDR3 sequences, less than 25% seen once. The sequencing used peripheral blood mononuclear cells (PBMCs), collected when the disease was refractory, from a patient treated with antithyroid drugs. The origin of the receptors is a female donor with Graves disease. Both conserved end residues are part of each CDR3. The order of the fields is clone size, V gene, D gene, J gene, CDR3 protein, CDR3 DNA. D genes are given only for firm matches. Some rows have no size entry. The others give once, few or many, or a class for an expanded clone.

>many|TRBV27|TRBD2|TRBJ2-5
CASSAPGATSGRVRETQYF
TGTGCCAGCAGCGCCCCGGGGGCTACTAGCGGGAGAGTACGAGAGACCCAGTACTTC
>many|TRBV20-1|NA|TRBJ2-5
CSVSIGRGTQYF
TGCAGTGTTTCGATTGGGCGCGGGACCCAGTACTTC
>NA|TRBV14|TRBD2|TRBJ2-7
CASSLPAGFYYEQYF
TGTGCCAGCAGCCTGCCAGCGGGATTCTACTACGAGCAGTACTTC
>NA|TRBV15|NA|TRBJ2-7
CATSRSYEQYF
TGTGCCACCAGCAGAAGTTACGAGCAGTACTTC
>NA|TRBV19|NA|TRBJ1-4
CASKAALNAEKLFF
TGTGCCAGTAAGGCGGCGCTGAACGCCGAAAAACTGTTTTTT
>many|TRBV7-9|TRBD1|TRBJ2-5
CASSEGQYQETQYF
TGTGCCAGCAGCGAGGGACAGTACCAAGAGACCCAGTACTTC
>many|TRBV6-1|NA|TRBJ1-2
CASTLGGGGYYGYTF
TGTGCCAGCACCCTCGGAGGAGGGGGGTACTATGGCTACACCTTC
>many|TRBV28|NA|TRBJ1-1
CASRGLQGPYRTEAFF
TGTGCCAGCAGGGGGCTACAGGGCCCGTACCGCACTGAAGCTTTCTTT
>many|TRBV12-3/TRBV12-4|NA|TRBJ2-7
CASSLDSDYEQYF
TGTGCCAGCAGTTTGGACAGTGACTACGAGCAGTACTTC
>many|TRBV18|NA|TRBJ1-1
CASSPPDIGGWGTEAFF
TGTGCCAGCTCACCACCTGACATCGGGGGATGGGGCACTGAAGCTTTCTTT
>few|TRBV19|NA|TRBJ2-4
CASSGTPVAKNIQYF
TGTGCCAGCTCCGGGACCCCGGTAGCCAAAAACATTCAGTACTTC
>many|TRBV7-2|NA|TRBJ1-2
CASSLARIGAGGYTF
TGTGCCAGCAGCTTAGCTAGAATCGGGGCGGGTGGCTACACCTTC
>many|TRBV5-6|NA|TRBJ1-5
CASSLRENGNQPQHF
TGTGCCAGCAGCTTAAGGGAGAACGGCAATCAGCCCCAGCATTTT
>NA|TRBV7-9|NA|TRBJ1-4
CASSKGRSPNEKLFF
TGTGCCAGCAGCAAGGGGAGGTCTCCTAATGAAAAACTGTTTTTT
>many|TRBV20-1|TRBD2|TRBJ2-5
CSAARLAGAKETQYF
TGCAGTGCGGCTCGACTAGCGGGAGCGAAAGAGACCCAGTACTTC
>NA|TRBV2|NA|TRBJ1-2
CASSDGAPKDYGYTF
TGTGCCAGCAGTGATGGGGCCCCCAAGGACTATGGCTACACCTTC
>few|TRBV29-1|TRBD2|TRBJ2-7
CSVGVLAGNEQYF
TGCAGCGTTGGTGTTCTAGCGGGAAACGAGCAGTACTTC
>few|TRBV6-1|NA|TRBJ1-4
CASIPTATNEKLFF
TGTGCCAGCATCCCGACGGCAACTAATGAAAAACTGTTTTTT
>few|TRBV6-1|NA|TRBJ1-5
CASSEAAGGGGSNQPQHF
TGTGCCAGCAGTGAAGCCGCCGGGGGAGGAGGGAGCAATCAGCCCCAGCATTTT
>few|TRBV7-2|TRBD2|TRBJ2-1
CASGWTSGRSLNEQFF
TGTGCCAGCGGGTGGACTAGCGGGAGATCTCTTAATGAGCAGTTCTTC
>few|TRBV4-1|NA|TRBJ2-7
CASSPRVDYEQYF
TGCGCCAGCAGCCCCAGGGTCGACTACGAGCAGTACTTC
>many|TRBV7-3|NA|TRBJ1-4
CASSLGAGENEKLFF
TGTGCCAGCAGCTTAGGGGCTGGAGAGAATGAAAAACTGTTTTTT
>few|TRBV3-1|TRBD2|TRBJ2-1
CASSQVGTSVYNEQFF
TGTGCCAGCAGCCAAGTGGGGACTAGCGTTTACAATGAGCAGTTCTTC
>NA|TRBV28|NA|TRBJ2-6
CASSQGSLSSGANVLTF
TGTGCCAGCAGTCAGGGTTCACTCAGCTCTGGGGCCAACGTCCTGACTTTC
>few|TRBV10-2|NA|TRBJ2-2
CASILSGTGTGELFF
TGCGCCAGCATCCTTAGCGGGACAGGGACCGGGGAGCTGTTTTTT
>many|TRBV28|NA|TRBJ1-5
CASSLLEDSNQPQHF
TGTGCCAGCAGTTTACTGGAGGATAGCAATCAGCCCCAGCATTTT
>many|TRBV30|NA|TRBJ1-5
CAWSVAGDQPQHF
TGTGCCTGGAGTGTAGCAGGGGATCAGCCCCAGCATTTT
>NA|TRBV5-1|TRBD1|TRBJ1-2
CASSLDTGTGYGYTF
TGCGCCAGCAGCTTGGATACCGGGACAGGCTATGGCTACACCTTC
>NA|TRBV6-4|NA|TRBJ1-1
CASRWGSTEAFF
TGTGCCAGCAGATGGGGGAGCACTGAAGCTTTCTTT
>many|TRBV28|NA|TRBJ1-4
CASTFAGTANEKLFF
TGTGCCAGCACCTTTGCAGGGACGGCTAATGAAAAACTGTTTTTT
>NA|TRBV7-2|NA|TRBJ2-5
CASSLVSDSTTQYF
TGTGCCAGCAGCTTAGTTAGTGATAGCACGACCCAGTACTTC
>many|TRBV19|NA|TRBJ2-7
CASSIGNGAYEQYF
TGTGCCAGTAGTATAGGTAACGGAGCCTACGAGCAGTACTTC
>many|TRBV20-1|NA|TRBJ1-2
CSARDPNIGYGYTF
TGCAGTGCTAGAGATCCCAACATAGGCTATGGCTACACCTTC
>few|TRBV28|NA|TRBJ1-2
CASTHRGQGSGYGYTF
TGTGCCAGCACCCATCGAGGGCAGGGGTCCGGGTATGGCTACACCTTC
>NA|TRBV6-1|NA|TRBJ2-2
CASRSQGGGELFF
TGTGCCAGCAGATCACAGGGTGGCGGGGAGCTGTTTTTT
>many|TRBV24-1|NA|TRBJ1-5
CATSSRQGQPQHF
TGTGCCACCAGTTCAAGGCAGGGGCAGCCCCAGCATTTT
>NA|TRBV27|NA|TRBJ1-6
CASSFPYRNSPLHF
TGTGCCAGCAGTTTTCCTTACAGGAATTCACCCCTCCACTTT